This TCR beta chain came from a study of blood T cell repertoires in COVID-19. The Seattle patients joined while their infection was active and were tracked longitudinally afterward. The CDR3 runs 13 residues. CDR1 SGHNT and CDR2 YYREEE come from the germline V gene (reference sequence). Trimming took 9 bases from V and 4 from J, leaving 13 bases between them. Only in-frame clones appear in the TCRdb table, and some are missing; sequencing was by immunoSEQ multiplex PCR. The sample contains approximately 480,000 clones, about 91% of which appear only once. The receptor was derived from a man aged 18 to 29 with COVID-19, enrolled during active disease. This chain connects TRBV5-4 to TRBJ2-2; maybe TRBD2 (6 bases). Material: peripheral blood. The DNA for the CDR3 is TGTGCCATGGGTGGAGGGAGCACCGGGGAGCTGTTTTTT. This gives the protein CAMGGGSTGELFF.